The 29 T cell receptor beta chains in this list originate from one sample, sequenced in a study of CD8+ T cells in alopecia areata. The treatment denotes: oral pan-JAK inhibitor, 5-10 mg twice daily. cDNA reverse transcribed from extracted RNA served as the sequencing template. The data were produced by immunoSEQ multiplex PCR, yet TCRdb's version contains in-frame clones alone and is incomplete. This repertoire shows around 99,000 clones, about four fifths found once; its top ten account for roughly 23%. The sample was CD8+ T cells sorted from blood, taken at week 24, from a patient treated with tofacitinib. All receptors come from a human donor with alopecia areata.

The genes are TRBV4-1 and TRBJ2-5; D is uncertain. From germline, CDR1 is MGHRA and CDR2 YSYEKL. CDR3 length equals 15 residues. V lost 4 bases and J 2 bases, leaving 14 bases between the germline ends. CDR3 sequence (DNA): TGCGCCAGCAGCCTCGGCGAGACTGATCAAGAGACCCAGTACTTC. Its translation: CASSLGETDQETQYF.

With regard to this clone: The identical CDR3 is also encoded by other nucleotide sequences in the sample. The chain joins TRBV7-8 to TRBJ2-3; D may be TRBD1 or TRBD2 (6 bases each). The CDR3 runs to 15 residues. Trimming left V 4 bases short and J 1 base short, with 12 bases between. Germline V gives CDR1 SGHVS, CDR2 FQNEAQ. CDR3 loop: CASSSTGGGTDTQYF. In DNA form, the CDR3 reads TGTGCCAGCAGCTCGACAGGCGGGGGCACAGATACGCAGTATTTT.

The rearrangement joins TRBV6-5 to TRBJ1-2; maybe TRBD1 (6 bases). The CDR3 is made up of 16 amino acids. From germline, CDR1 is MNHEY and CDR2 SVGAGI. V lost 0 bases, J lost 0 bases, and 11 bases lay in between. Here the CDR3 reads CASSYSGHRANYGYTF. CDR3 sequence (DNA): TGTGCCAGCAGTTACTCGGGACACAGAGCTAACTATGGCTACACCTTC.

The chain has TRBV2 and TRBJ2-1; TRBD2 matches 9 bases. There are 16 residues in the CDR3. Germline V CDR1 and CDR2: SNHLY, FYNNEI. V shed 5 bases and J 2 bases; nucleotides not matched to a gene: 7. The CDR3 coding sequence is TGTGCCAGCAGTCCTAGCGGGGAGAAAGCCTACAATGAGCAGTTCTTC. Translated: CASSPSGEKAYNEQFF.

The count of this clone is one. The chain recombines TRBV5-1 with TRBJ2-3; D perhaps matches TRBD1 (6 bases). Germline loops: CDR1 SGHRS, CDR2 YFSETQ. CDR3 length: 16 amino acids. V was clipped by 4 bases and J by 4 bases, with 19 bases between them. The CDR3 nucleotides read TGCGCCAGCAGCCGCAGGGGCCCCCCAACTCCAGATACGCAGTATTTT. Protein: CASSRRGPPTPDTQYF. The whole variable domain, remainder taken from reference TRBV5-1 and TRBJ2-3, is KAGVTQTPRYLIKTRGQQVTLSCSPISGHRSVSWYQQTPGQGLQFLFEYFSETQRNKGNFPGRFSGRQFSNSRSEMNVSTLELGDSALYLCASSRRGPPTPDTQYFGPGTRLTVL.

This rearrangement joins TRBV15 to TRBJ1-5; 11 bases are a match to TRBD1. J gave up 6 bases and V 2 bases, and 9 bases lay outside the gene matches. Germline CDR1 LNHNV, CDR2 YYDKDF (reference sequence). There are 17 residues in the CDR3. This chain's CDR3 is CATSRYSGTGGRQPQHF. CDR3 sequence (DNA): TGTGCCACCAGCAGATATTCCGGGACAGGGGGTCGTCAGCCCCAGCATTTT. The full variable domain, completed using reference TRBV15 and TRBJ1-5, is DAMVIQNPRYQVTQFGKPVTLSCSQTLNHNVMYWYQQKSSQAPKLLFHYYDKDFNNEADTPDNFQSRRPNTSFCFLDIRSPGLGDTAMYLCATSRYSGTGGRQPQHFGDGTRLSIL.

This clone was seen more than once but under ten times. The chain recombines TRBV7-8 with TRBJ1-4; D call uncertain. The germline V gene encodes CDR1 SGHVS and CDR2 FQNEAQ. Between the trimmed V and J ends, which lost 1 base and 4 bases, there was a span of 10 bases. The CDR3 has 15 residues. In DNA, the CDR3 is TGTGCCAGCAGCTTAGATCGGGGATATAATGAAAAACTGTTTTTT. It is translated as CASSLDRGYNEKLFF.

The table lists this clone with a count of one. The chain combines TRBV5-4 with TRBJ2-7, with D tentatively TRBD1 (6 bases). This CDR3 has 15 amino acids. Germline-derived CDR1 and CDR2 are SGHNT and YYREEE (reference sequence). V lost 3 bases to trimming and J lost 0 bases, with 13 bases between them. As DNA, the CDR3 is TGTGCCAGCAGCTGGGACCAGGGGAGCTCCTACGAGCAGTACTTC. Amino acid sequence: CASSWDQGSSYEQYF.

V is TRBV7-9 and J is TRBJ2-3; no clear D gene. The V end lost 5 bases, the J end lost 2 bases, and 8 bases lay between the germline ends. In germline, CDR1 is SEHNR, CDR2 FQNEAQ (reference sequence). The CDR3 totals 13 residues. The CDR3 DNA reads TGTGCCAGCAGCCAACTATACACAGATACGCAGTATTTT. It yields the protein CASSQLYTDTQYF.

This chain links TRBV7-6 with TRBJ2-7; D might be TRBD1 (6 bases). CDR1 is SGHVS and CDR2 is FNYEAQ in the germline V gene. Trimming took 3 bases from V and 2 from J, leaving 14 bases between them. This CDR3 contains 15 residues. CDR3 loop: CASSLGQGPTYEQYF. DNA of the CDR3: TGTGCCAGCAGCTTGGGCCAGGGGCCCACCTACGAGCAGTACTTC.

The chain joins TRBV5-1 to TRBJ1-2; D gene ambiguous. Looked up from germline, CDR1 is SGHRS and CDR2 is YFSETQ. Between the trimmed V and J ends, which lost 0 bases and 2 bases, there was a span of 8 bases. This CDR3 contains 14 residues. The CDR3 region has the DNA TGCGCCAGCAGCTTGGCCCGAGGAAACTATGGCTACACCTTC. This encodes CASSLARGNYGYTF.

This rearrangement joins TRBV11-2 to TRBJ2-3; D is unresolved. Germline CDR1 SGHAT, CDR2 FQNNGV. Between the trimmed V and J ends, which lost 1 base and 0 bases, there was a span of 11 bases. The CDR3 consists of 16 residues. CDR3 amino acids: CASSLGVRYSTDTQYF. The CDR3 DNA reads as TGTGCCAGCAGCTTAGGGGTTCGATATAGCACAGATACGCAGTATTTT.

The rearrangement joins TRBV7-2 to TRBJ2-3; D assignment may be TRBD1 or TRBD2 (6 bases each). Between the trimmed V and J ends, which lost 2 bases and 1 base, there was a span of 13 bases. CDR1 and CDR2 (germline): SGHTA, FQGNSA. The CDR3 sequence is 16 residues long. CDR3 DNA: TGTGCCAGCAGCTTACGTCGGGGGCGCGGCACAGATACGCAGTATTTT. Encoded protein: CASSLRRGRGTDTQYF.

The J gene is TRBJ2-7, the V gene TRBV5-7; D might be TRBD1 (6 bases). TRBV5-7 is labeled an ORF, and its function is uncertain. Trimming stripped 6 bases from V and 4 bases from J, with 23 bases between. This CDR3 is 16 amino acids long. CDR3 in amino acids: CASINTWDTRPYEQYF. CDR3 DNA sequence: TGTGCCAGCATCAATACCTGGGACACGAGACCTTACGAGCAGTACTTC.

This sequence joins TRBV30 and TRBJ2-1, with D possibly matching TRBD2 (6 bases). The V gene lost 3 bases and the J gene lost 7 bases, with 13 bases spanning the gap. The CDR3 is 13 residues long. Germline CDR1 and CDR2: GTSNPN and SVGIG (reference sequence). The DNA of the CDR3 is TGTGCCTGGAGCCTAACGGGGGTTAATGAGCAGTTCTTC. This encodes CAWSLTGVNEQFF.

J is TRBJ1-1 and V is TRBV5-1, with no clear D. Deletions cut 0 bases from V and 3 bases from J, with 9 bases between. Germline V gives CDR1 SGHRS, CDR2 YFSETQ. The CDR3 contains 14 residues. In DNA, the CDR3 is TGCGCCAGCAGCTTGGGAACCCTATACACTGAAGCTTTCTTT. It codes for CASSLGTLYTEAFF. The full variable domain, its missing parts supplied by reference TRBV5-1 and TRBJ1-1, is KAGVTQTPRYLIKTRGQQVTLSCSPISGHRSVSWYQQTPGQGLQFLFEYFSETQRNKGNFPGRFSGRQFSNSRSEMNVSTLELGDSALYLCASSLGTLYTEAFFGQGTRLTVV.

The rearrangement joins TRBV7-9 to TRBJ2-1; 12 positions agree with TRBD2. V was pared by 5 bases and J by 3 bases, with 5 bases of the junction left unmatched. There are 16 residues in the CDR3. Looked up from germline, CDR1 is SEHNR and CDR2 is FQNEAQ (reference sequence). For the CDR3, the DNA is TGTGCCAGCAGCGACCTAGCGGGGGGGAACTACAATGAGCAGTTCTTC. Its protein is CASSDLAGGNYNEQFF. The complete variable domain, with remaining parts taken from reference TRBV7-9 and TRBJ2-1, reads DTGVSQNPRHKITKRGQNVTFRCDPISEHNRLYWYRQTLGQGPEFLTYFQNEAQLEKSRLLSDRFSAERPKGSFSTLEIQRTEQGDSAMYLCASSDLAGGNYNEQFFGPGTRLTVL.

This clone turned up a few times. J is TRBJ2-7 and V is TRBV6-5, with 11 bases aligning to TRBD1. CDR1 and CDR2 (germline): MNHEY, SVGAGI. J lost 6 bases, V lost 4 bases, and 8 bases had no gene match. The CDR3 is 15 amino acids. The CDR3 here is CASSFSRTGGGEQYF. CDR3 DNA: TGTGCCAGCAGTTTCTCTCGGACAGGGGGCGGCGAGCAGTACTTC.

The chain recombines TRBV29-1 with TRBJ2-7; 9 nucleotides line up with TRBD1. V gave up 7 bases and J gave up 2 bases; unmatched junction bases: 6. The CDR3 sequence is 13 residues long. Germline V gene data show CDR1 as SQVTM and CDR2 as ANQGSEA. The CDR3 protein is CSARQGEAYEQYF. The CDR3 DNA is TGCAGCGCGAGACAGGGGGAGGCCTACGAGCAGTACTTC.

This clone was detected only a few times. V is TRBV7-9 and J is TRBJ2-1; D uncertain. V was cut by 1 base and J by 6 bases, with 7 bases left in between. Looked up from germline, CDR1 is SEHNR and CDR2 is FQNEAQ (reference sequence). The CDR3 sequence is 13 residues long. The CDR3 here is CASSLETRNEQFF. For the CDR3, the DNA is TGTGCCAGCAGCTTAGAGACCCGCAATGAGCAGTTCTTC. Using reference TRBV7-9 and TRBJ2-1 for the parts outside the CDR3, the full variable domain is DTGVSQNPRHKITKRGQNVTFRCDPISEHNRLYWYRQTLGQGPEFLTYFQNEAQLEKSRLLSDRFSAERPKGSFSTLEIQRTEQGDSAMYLCASSLETRNEQFFGPGTRLTVL.

V is TRBV7-9 and J is TRBJ2-1; 12 nucleotides match TRBD2. This CDR3 has 14 residues. V was clipped by 7 bases and J by 7 bases; unmatched bases: 5. Germline V lookup: CDR1 SEHNR, CDR2 FQNEAQ (reference sequence). CDR3 sequence (DNA): TGTGCCAGCACCACTAGCGGGGGGACTAATGAGCAGTTCTTC. Its protein product is CASTTSGGTNEQFF.

V usage is TRBV29-1 and J usage is TRBJ2-3; a possible D gene is TRBD2 (6 bases). Germline V gene sequence: CDR1 SQVTM, CDR2 ANQGSEA. V lost 3 bases and J 1 base, leaving 14 bases between the germline ends. The CDR3 length is 15 residues. CDR3 residues: CSVDEGPGGTDTQYF. The CDR3 DNA sequence: TGCAGCGTTGACGAGGGACCGGGGGGCACAGATACGCAGTATTTT.

This sequence joins TRBV7-9 and TRBJ2-1; 10 nucleotides match TRBD1. The CDR3 runs to 16 residues. Germline V CDR1 and CDR2: SEHNR, FQNEAQ (reference sequence). V lost 5 bases and J lost 1; bases outside the gene matches: 5. Here the CDR3 reads CASSPRQGASYNEQFF. As DNA, the CDR3 is TGTGCCAGCAGCCCAAGACAGGGGGCTTCCTACAATGAGCAGTTCTTC.

This clone turned up a few times. V usage is TRBV13 and J usage is TRBJ2-4, with no clear D. Germline V gene data show CDR1 as PRHDT and CDR2 as FYEKMQ (reference sequence). This CDR3 contains 16 residues. V gave up 0 bases and J gave up 0 bases, with 9 bases separating them. The CDR3 nucleotides are TGTGCCAGCAGCTTAGGAGGCCAGCAAGCCAAAAACATTCAGTACTTC. Protein product: CASSLGGQQAKNIQYF. The full variable domain, rest sourced from reference TRBV13 and TRBJ2-4, is AAGVIQSPRHLIKEKRETATLKCYPIPRHDTVYWYQQGPGQDPQFLISFYEKMQSDKGSIPDRFSAQQFSDYHSELNMSSLELGDSALYFCASSLGGQQAKNIQYFGAGTRLSVL.

This chain connects TRBV7-2 to TRBJ2-7; TRBD1 might be the D (6 bases). CDR3 length equals 15 residues. V lost 2 bases and J 2 bases, leaving 13 bases between the germline ends. In germline, CDR1 is SGHTA, CDR2 FQGNSA. The CDR3 spells CASSLFLTGTYEQYF. The DNA of the CDR3 is TGTGCCAGCAGCTTATTCTTGACAGGTACCTACGAGCAGTACTTC.

The V gene is TRBV6-6, the J gene TRBJ1-5; weak D call: TRBD1 (5 bases). CDR1 is MNHNY and CDR2 is SVGAGI in the germline V gene (reference sequence). The CDR3 sequence is 16 residues long. Between the trimmed V and J ends, which lost 2 bases and 2 bases, there was a span of 13 bases. DNA of the CDR3: TGTGCCAGCAGTTACGGCAGGGAGGAGGGCAATCAGCCCCAGCATTTT. It codes for CASSYGREEGNQPQHF.

In this sample, this clone turned up once. The chain combines TRBV7-9 with TRBJ2-7; D call uncertain. The length of the CDR3 is 12 residues. Trimming took 5 bases from V and 6 from J, leaving 11 bases between them. Germline V gene data show CDR1 as SEHNR and CDR2 as FQNEAQ (reference sequence). CDR3 amino acids: CASSPPAPEQYF. DNA of the CDR3: TGTGCCAGCAGCCCCCCGGCTCCCGAGCAGTACTTC.

The chain carries TRBV7-2 and TRBJ2-2; D is perhaps TRBD1 (6 bases). The germline V gene has CDR1 SGHTA and CDR2 FQGNSA. The CDR3 covers 14 residues. Trimming stripped 8 bases from V and 0 bases from J, with 10 bases between. CDR3 nucleotide sequence: TGTGCCAGCCCAGGGGTGACGAACACCGGGGAGCTGTTTTTT. It yields the protein CASPGVTNTGELFF.

The genes are TRBV7-9 and TRBJ1-1; 8 bases agree with TRBD1. This CDR3 comprises 15 residues. CDR1 and CDR2 from the germline V gene are SEHNR and FQNEAQ (reference sequence). The trim removed 5 bases at V and 5 bases at J, leaving 10 bases unmatched. The CDR3 region has the DNA TGTGCCAGCAGCGGGGACAGGTTGTCGATAACTGAAGCTTTCTTT. Translated, it gives CASSGDRLSITEAFF. The full variable domain, rest sourced from reference TRBV7-9 and TRBJ1-1, is DTGVSQNPRHKITKRGQNVTFRCDPISEHNRLYWYRQTLGQGPEFLTYFQNEAQLEKSRLLSDRFSAERPKGSFSTLEIQRTEQGDSAMYLCASSGDRLSITEAFFGQGTRLTVV.